This T cell receptor beta chain was sequenced in a study of a mutant IDH1 vaccine in newly diagnosed glioma. Study details: Among treated patients, approximately 62% were male and approximately 40% female, and mean age was about 40 years. Earlier therapy was either radiotherapy, temozolomide, or both, and most got both.

As to time point: baseline, week 1 (first vaccination visit). Treatment given: pre-vaccination baseline after standard-of-care therapy. As to this clone: Its target is unknown. Sequence at one end of the junction differs from germline and may be a read error.

CDR1 MNHNS and CDR2 SASEGT come from the germline V gene. This CDR3 is built from 15 residues. Using immunoSEQ multiplex PCR, the repertoire was profiled, and TCRdb retains in-frame clones only, with some absent. In the table there are around 92,000 clones, roughly 80% of which are singletons. Study-level findings and limits: There were vaccine-induced immune responses in approximately 95% of the patients.

This chain links TRBV6-1 with TRBJ2-5; D is possibly TRBD1 (6 bases). The sample here was PBMCs, taken from a glioma patient treated with radiotherapy, temozolomide or both. The source is a woman in her 50s with glioma. CDR3 loop: CASSGWTEPQGTQYF. DNA of the CDR3: TGTGCCAGCAGTGGTTGGACAGAGCCTCAAGGGACCCAGTACTTC.